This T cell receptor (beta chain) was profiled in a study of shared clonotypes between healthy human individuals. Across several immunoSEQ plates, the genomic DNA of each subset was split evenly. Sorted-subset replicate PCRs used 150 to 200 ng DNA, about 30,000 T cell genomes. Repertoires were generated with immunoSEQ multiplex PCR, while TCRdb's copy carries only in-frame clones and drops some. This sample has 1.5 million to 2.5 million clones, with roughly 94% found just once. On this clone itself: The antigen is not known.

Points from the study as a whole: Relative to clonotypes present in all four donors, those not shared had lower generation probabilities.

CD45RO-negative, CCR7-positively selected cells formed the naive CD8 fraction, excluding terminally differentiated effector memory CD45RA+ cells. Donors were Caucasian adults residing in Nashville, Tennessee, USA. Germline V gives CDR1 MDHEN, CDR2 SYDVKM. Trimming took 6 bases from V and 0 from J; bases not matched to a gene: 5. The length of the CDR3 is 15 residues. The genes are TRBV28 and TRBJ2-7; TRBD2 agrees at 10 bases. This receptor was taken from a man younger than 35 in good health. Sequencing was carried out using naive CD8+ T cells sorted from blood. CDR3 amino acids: CASRDSGGPSYEQYF. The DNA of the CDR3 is TGTGCCAGCAGGGATAGCGGGGGGCCCTCCTACGAGCAGTACTTC.